This T cell receptor beta chain was identified during a study of CXCR3-negative and CXCR3-positive naive CD8 T cells. General study points: CXCR3-positive naive cells carried more hydrophobic TRB CDR3s than CXCR3-negative naive cells did. Naive subsets did not differ in surface CD5, and TRB CDR3 properties served to infer TCR strength.

Regarding this clonotype: Its antigen is as yet unknown.

UMI-tagged TRB cDNA libraries were built via 5' RACE. For each CDR3 protein, TCRdb gives one entry from its re-call of the 5' RACE reads, without DNA. The table lists about 63,000 distinct CDR3 sequences. The CDR3 length is 13 residues. The V gene's germline CDR1 is SQVTM and CDR2 ANQGSEA. The sequenced material came from naive CXCR3+ CD8+ T cells from blood. The subset is: CD45RO-CCR7+CD27+CD95- naive CD8+ T cells expressing CXCR3 (TNR3+). The clonotype comes from a human donor in good health. Some clones in this sample may be carry-over from other donors' samples. The rearrangement uses TRBV29-1 and TRBJ2-5; TCRdb gives TRBD1 as the D gene, but with no DNA this cannot be confirmed. CDR3 residues: CSVEGQMRETQYF.